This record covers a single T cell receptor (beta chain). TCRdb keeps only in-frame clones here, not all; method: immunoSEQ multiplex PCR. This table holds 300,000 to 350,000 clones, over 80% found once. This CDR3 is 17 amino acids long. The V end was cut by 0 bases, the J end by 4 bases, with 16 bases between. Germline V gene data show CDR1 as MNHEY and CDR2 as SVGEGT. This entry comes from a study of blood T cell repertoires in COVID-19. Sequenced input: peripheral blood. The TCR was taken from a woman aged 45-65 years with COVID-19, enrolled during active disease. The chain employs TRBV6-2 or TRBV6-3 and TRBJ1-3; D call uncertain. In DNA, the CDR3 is TGTGCCAGCAGTTACTCGAGACTACTCTCAAGAGGAAACACCATATATTTT. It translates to CASSYSRLLSRGNTIYF.